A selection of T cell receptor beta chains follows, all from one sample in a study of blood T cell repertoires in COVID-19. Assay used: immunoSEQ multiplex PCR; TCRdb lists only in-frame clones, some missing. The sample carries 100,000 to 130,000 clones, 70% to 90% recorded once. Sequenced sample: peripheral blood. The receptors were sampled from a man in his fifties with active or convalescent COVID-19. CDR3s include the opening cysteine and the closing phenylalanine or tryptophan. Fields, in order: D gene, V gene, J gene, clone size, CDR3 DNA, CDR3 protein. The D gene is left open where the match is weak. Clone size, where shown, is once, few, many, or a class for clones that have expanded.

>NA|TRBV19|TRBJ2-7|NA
TGTGCCAGTAGTATCGGTGGGGGCTCAAGCTCCTACGAGCAGTACTTC
CASSIGGGSSSYEQYF
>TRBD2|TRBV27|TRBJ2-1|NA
TGTGCCAGCAGCCATACACTAGCGGGAGGGCGTGAGCAGTTCTTC
CASSHTLAGGREQFF
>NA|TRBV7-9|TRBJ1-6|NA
TGTGCCAGCAGCCAGCGGGGGGTCGATTCACCCCTCCACTTT
CASSQRGVDSPLHF
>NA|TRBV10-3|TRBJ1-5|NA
TGTGCCATCTCTGAGCTCGGGGGCAATCAGCCCCAGCATTTT
CAISELGGNQPQHF
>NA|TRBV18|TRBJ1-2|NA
TGTGCCAGCTCACAGGGAGAAGACTATGGCTACACCTTC
CASSQGEDYGYTF
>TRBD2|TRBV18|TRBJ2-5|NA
TGTGCCAGCTCACCCGAACTAGCGGGAGGTCAAGAGACCCAGTACTTC
CASSPELAGGQETQYF
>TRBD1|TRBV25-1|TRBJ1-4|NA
TGTGCCAGCAGTGAATGGACAGGAGTAGGGGAAAAACTGTTTTTT
CASSEWTGVGEKLFF
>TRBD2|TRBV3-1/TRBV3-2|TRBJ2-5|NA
TGTGCCAGCAGCCCCGGGACTAGCGGGAGGTACCAAGAGACCCAGTACTTC
CASSPGTSGRYQETQYF
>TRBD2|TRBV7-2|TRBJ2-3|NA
TGTGCCAGCAGCTTAGTAGCGGGAATTGGCACAGATACGCAGTATTTT
CASSLVAGIGTDTQYF
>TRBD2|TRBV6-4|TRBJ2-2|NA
TGTGCCAGCAGTGGGGGGACTAGCATAGCGAACACCGGGGAGCTGTTTTTT
CASSGGTSIANTGELFF
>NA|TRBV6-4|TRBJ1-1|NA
TGTGCCAGCAGTGACTCAGGGGTAGAAAAAGCTTTCTTT
CASSDSGVEKAFF
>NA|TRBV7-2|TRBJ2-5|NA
TGTGCCAGCAGCTTAGTCGGGACTGAGCAAGAGACCCAGTACTTC
CASSLVGTEQETQYF
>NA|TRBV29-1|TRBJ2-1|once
TGCAGCGTTGTGGTCCAGGGAGGCAATGAGCAGTTCTTC
CSVVVQGGNEQFF
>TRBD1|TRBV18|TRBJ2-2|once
TGTGCCAGCTCACCAGGGACAGCACGCGGGGAGCTGTTTTTT
CASSPGTARGELFF
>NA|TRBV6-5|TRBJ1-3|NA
TGTGCCAGCACCCAGGCAAGAGGAAACACCATATATTTT
CASTQARGNTIYF
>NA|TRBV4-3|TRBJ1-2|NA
TGCGCCAGCAGCCGATTACAGGGTGGCGACTATGGCTACACCTTC
CASSRLQGGDYGYTF
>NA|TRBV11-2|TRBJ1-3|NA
TGTGCCAGCAGCTTAGTGGAGGAGATATATTTT
CASSLVEEIYF
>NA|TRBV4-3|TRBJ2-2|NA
TGCGCCAGCAGCCAACAGTATCACACCGGGGAGCTGTTTTTT
CASSQQYHTGELFF
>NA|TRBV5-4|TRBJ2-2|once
TGTGCCAGCAGCCGACAGATATCGAACACCGGGGAGCTGTTTTTT
CASSRQISNTGELFF
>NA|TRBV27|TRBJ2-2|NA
TGTGCCAGCCGAAGCGCGAACACCGGGGAGCTGTTTTTT
CASRSANTGELFF
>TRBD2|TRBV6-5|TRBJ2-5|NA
TGTGCCAGCATACCTTGGGAGGGTCCGGGAGAGACCCAGTACTTC
CASIPWEGPGETQYF
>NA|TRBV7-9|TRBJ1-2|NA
TGTGCCAGCAGCTTACCGGGAAGGAACTATGGCTACACCTTC
CASSLPGRNYGYTF
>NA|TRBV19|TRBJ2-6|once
TGTGCCAGTAGTACCGGGGAGGCGGGGGCCAACGTCCTGACTTTC
CASSTGEAGANVLTF
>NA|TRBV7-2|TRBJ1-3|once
TGTGCCAGCAGCTTAGCAGGGAGGACTGGAAACACCATATATTTT
CASSLAGRTGNTIYF
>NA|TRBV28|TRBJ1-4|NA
TGTGCCAGCAGTTTATATAAAGTTCTATTGTCTAATGAAAAACTGTTTTTT
CASSLYKVLLSNEKLFF
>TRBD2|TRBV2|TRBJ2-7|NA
TGTGCCAGCACGTACCTAGCGGGAAGAAGCTCCTACGAGCAGTACTTC
CASTYLAGRSSYEQYF
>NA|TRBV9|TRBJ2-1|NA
TGTGCCAGCAGCGGGGGGCCCAATTGGTACAATGAGCAGTTCTTC
CASSGGPNWYNEQFF
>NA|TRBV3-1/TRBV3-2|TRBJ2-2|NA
TGTGCCAGCAGCCATACAGCAGGGAACACCGGGGAGCTGTTTTTT
CASSHTAGNTGELFF
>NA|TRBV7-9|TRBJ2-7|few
TGTGCCAGCAGCTTAGCGCACAGAATCTACGAGCAGTACTTC
CASSLAHRIYEQYF
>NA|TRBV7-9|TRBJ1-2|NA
TGTGCCAGCAGCTTGACACAGGGAGGGAATGGCTACACCTTC
CASSLTQGGNGYTF
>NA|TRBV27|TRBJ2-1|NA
TGTGCCAGCAGTCCCACCGGGGGATTACTTTCCTACAATGAGCAGTTCTTC
CASSPTGGLLSYNEQFF
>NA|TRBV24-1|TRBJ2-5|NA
TGTGCCACCAGTGATTTGCAGGCAGGACAAGAGACCCAGTACTTC
CATSDLQAGQETQYF
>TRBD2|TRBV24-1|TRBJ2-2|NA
TGTGCCACCACCTCCGGACTAGTCAACACCGGGGAGCTGTTTTTT
CATTSGLVNTGELFF
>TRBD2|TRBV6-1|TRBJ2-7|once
TGTGCCAGCAGTGAGGTAGCGGGTCCCTACGAGCAGTACTTC
CASSEVAGPYEQYF
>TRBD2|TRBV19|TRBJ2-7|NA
TGTGCCAGTAGTATAGACGGGGAGGGAGAGCAGTACTTC
CASSIDGEGEQYF
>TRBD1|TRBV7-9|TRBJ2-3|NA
TGTGCCAGCAGCTCAACCTCCGGGACAGAGCGCACAGATACGCAGTATTTT
CASSSTSGTERTDTQYF
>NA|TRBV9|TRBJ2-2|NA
TGTGCCAGCAGCCCACAGGGTCCCGGGGAGCTGTTTTTT
CASSPQGPGELFF
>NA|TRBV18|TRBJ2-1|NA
TGTGCCAGCTCACCACCGACTGACCCCTTGAACGCCTTCTCCAGGGCAAAGGAGCAGTTCTTC
CASSPPTDPLNAFSRAKEQFF
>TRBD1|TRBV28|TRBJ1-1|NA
TGTGCCAGCAGTCAATCCAGGGGGACTGAAGCTTTCTTT
CASSQSRGTEAFF
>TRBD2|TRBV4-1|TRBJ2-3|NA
TGCGCCAGCAGCCTCAAATCTGGAATCGGGCGGGAGTTAAGTTTGCAGGATACGCAGTATTTT
CASSLKSGIGRELSLQDTQYF
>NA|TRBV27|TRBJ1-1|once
TGTGCCAGCAGTTCTACAGGGTTTTCGGCTGAAGCTTTCTTT
CASSSTGFSAEAFF
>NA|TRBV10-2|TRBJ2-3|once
TGCGCCAGCAGTGAGCCGAGGGGGCGGGGAGCGGCAGATACGCAGTATTTT
CASSEPRGRGAADTQYF